The rows below give T cell receptor beta chains drawn from one sample of a study of blood T cell repertoires in COVID-19. The method was immunoSEQ multiplex PCR; TCRdb's version includes in-frame clones alone and lacks a portion of them. The sample holds about 160,000 clones, approximately 90% seen once. Sequenced material: peripheral blood. These receptors originate from a man in his late teens or twenties with acute or convalescent COVID-19. Each CDR3 is given with its conserved first and last residue. A D gene is named only where the DNA matches it firmly. Not every row has a clone size; where given, it reads once, few, many or a size class.

d_call clone_size j_call v_call cdr3_aa cdr3_nt
TRBD1 NA TRBJ1-1 TRBV11-2 CASSYPDRGPTEAFF TGTGCCAGCAGCTACCCGGACAGGGGGCCCACTGAAGCTTTCTTT
NA NA TRBJ2-3 TRBV7-8 CASSSIPLGGDTQYF TGTGCCAGCAGTTCTATTCCTCTAGGGGGAGATACGCAGTATTTT
NA NA TRBJ1-2 TRBV19 CASKGIWWGHQNYGYTF TGTGCCAGTAAAGGTATCTGGTGGGGGCACCAGAACTATGGCTACACCTTC
NA NA TRBJ1-5 TRBV15 CATSRDGAGAQPQHF TGTGCCACCAGCAGAGATGGGGCAGGGGCACAGCCCCAGCATTTT
TRBD1 once TRBJ1-2 TRBV6-5 CASWGDRVSGYTF TGTGCCTCTTGGGGGGACAGGGTAAGCGGCTACACCTTC
NA NA TRBJ2-3 TRBV6-5 CASISSTDTQYF TGTGCCAGCATAAGCAGCACAGATACGCAGTATTTT
NA NA TRBJ2-3 TRBV4-1 CASSQENFGTSLYTDTQYF TGCGCCAGCAGCCAAGAAAATTTCGGGACTTCCCTATACACAGATACGCAGTATTTT
NA NA TRBJ2-3 TRBV11-2 CASSLGSARGFADTQYF TGTGCCAGCAGCTTAGGTTCGGCCAGAGGGTTCGCAGATACGCAGTATTTT
TRBD1 NA TRBJ1-2 TRBV24-1 CATSDRDRGRNYGYTF TGTGCCACCAGTGATCGGGACAGGGGGCGAAACTATGGCTACACCTTC
NA NA TRBJ1-4 TRBV2 CASSTRRPTNEKLFF TGTGCCAGCAGTACCAGGAGGCCAACTAATGAAAAACTGTTTTTT
TRBD1 NA TRBJ1-1 TRBV27 CASSVHRGQVPEAFF TGTGCCAGCAGTGTTCACAGGGGGCAGGTCCCTGAAGCTTTCTTT
NA NA TRBJ2-1 TRBV5-6 CASSLLGDYREQFF TGTGCCAGCAGCTTGTTAGGCGACTATAGGGAGCAGTTCTTC
TRBD1 NA TRBJ1-2 TRBV11-2 CASSLGQGIYGYTF TGTGCCAGCAGCTTAGGACAGGGGATTTATGGCTACACCTTC
NA NA TRBJ1-6 TRBV15 CAAGGSYNSPLHF TGTGCCGCCGGGGGGTCCTATAATTCACCCCTCCACTTT
NA once TRBJ2-1 TRBV14 CASSRGTGAYNEQFF TGTGCCAGCAGCAGGGGGACCGGGGCCTACAATGAGCAGTTCTTC
TRBD2 NA TRBJ2-3 TRBV27 CASSLSGLAGGPLDTQYF TGTGCCAGCAGTTTATCGGGACTAGCGGGGGGGCCCTTAGATACGCAGTATTTT
NA NA TRBJ2-3 TRBV7-6 CASSSTGTSTDTQYF TGTGCCAGCAGCTCCACCGGGACATCCACAGATACGCAGTATTTT
NA NA TRBJ1-5 TRBV12-5 CASAQRGNQPQHF TGTGCTAGTGCTCAAAGGGGTAATCAGCCCCAGCATTTT
TRBD1 NA TRBJ2-7 TRBV4-1 CASSQDGTGPLEQYF TGCGCCAGCAGCCAAGACGGGACAGGGCCCCTAGAGCAGTACTTC
NA NA TRBJ1-1 TRBV5-4 CASSLSAGGKAEAFF TGTGCCAGCAGCCTTTCGGCGGGGGGGAAAGCTGAAGCTTTCTTT
TRBD2 NA TRBJ2-1 TRBV11-2 CASSFLAGGDNEQFF TGTGCCAGCAGCTTCCTAGCGGGGGGCGACAATGAGCAGTTCTTC
TRBD1 NA TRBJ1-5 TRBV7-9 CASSRTGFNQPQHF TGTGCCAGCAGCCGGACAGGGTTTAATCAGCCCCAGCATTTT
NA NA TRBJ1-5 TRBV29-1 CSVGARNQPQHF TGCAGCGTTGGGGCCCGAAATCAGCCCCAGCATTTT
NA few TRBJ1-1 TRBV5-1 CASSLVPEVNTEAFF TGCGCCAGCAGCTTGGTTCCAGAAGTGAACACTGAAGCTTTCTTT
NA once TRBJ1-1 TRBV12-3/TRBV12-4 CASSPGGNTEAFF TGTGCCAGCAGCCCGGGGGGGAACACTGAAGCTTTCTTT